This entry lists 29 T cell receptor beta chains sequenced from one sample in a study of technical replicates of blood from several donors. Generated by immunoSEQ multiplex PCR, the TCRdb table keeps only in-frame clones and is missing some. The table includes 87,000 or so clones, roughly 94% detected once. Sequencing input: T cells isolated from PBMCs. These TCRs come from a human donor in good health.

CDR3 sequence (DNA): TGCGCCAGCGCGGGACTCACAGATACGCAGTATTTT. This gives the protein CASAGLTDTQYF. V and J are TRBV10-1 and TRBJ2-3; D may be TRBD2 (6 bases). The V end was cut by 8 bases, the J end by 2 bases, with 8 bases between. The germline CDR1 and CDR2 sequences are WNHNN and SYGVQD (reference sequence). The CDR3 totals 12 residues.

The J gene is TRBJ1-2, the V gene TRBV4-1; maybe TRBD1 (6 bases). This CDR3 is 13 amino acids long. Germline CDR1 and CDR2: MGHRA and YSYEKL. The V end lost 9 bases, the J end lost 3 bases, and 14 bases lay between the germline ends. CDR3 nucleotides: TGCGCCAGTTCGGGGGGCTCCGACTATGGCTACACCTTC. It encodes CASSGGSDYGYTF.

The chain has TRBV20-1 and TRBJ1-2, with no clear D. CDR1 DFQATT and CDR2 SNEGSKA come from the germline V gene (reference sequence). Trimming shortened V by 6 bases and J by 2 bases, and 7 bases separated the two germline ends. This CDR3 comprises 11 residues. The CDR3 here is CSALPNYGYTF. CDR3 sequence (DNA): TGCAGTGCCCTACCAAACTATGGCTACACCTTC.

This chain links TRBV27 with TRBJ2-3; 13 nucleotides agree with TRBD2. V lost 6 bases and J lost 4; bases outside the gene matches: 7. Germline V lookup: CDR1 MNHEY, CDR2 SMNVEV (reference sequence). CDR3 size: 16 residues. The CDR3 nucleotides read TGTGCCAGCAGGGTTACTAGCGGGGGGGGTTCAGATACGCAGTATTTT. It translates to CASRVTSGGGSDTQYF.

The chain joins TRBV5-1 to TRBJ2-1; D possibly corresponds to TRBD1 (5 bases). Trimming cost V 0 bases and J 0 bases, with 19 bases left between them. The CDR3 length is 19 residues. In germline, CDR1 is SGHRS, CDR2 YFSETQ. In nucleotides, the CDR3 is TGCGCCAGCAGCTTGGGAGGTCGGACATGGAAAAGCTCCTACAATGAGCAGTTCTTC. It specifies CASSLGGRTWKSSYNEQFF.

The chain combines TRBV11-3 with TRBJ2-3; D is possibly TRBD1 (5 bases). The germline V gene encodes CDR1 SGHNT and CDR2 YENEEA. CDR3 length: 14 residues. Trimming pared 0 bases from V and 6 bases from J, leaving 10 bases between. The CDR3 bases are TGTGCCAGCAGCTTAGAAGGACAAGGGGATACGCAGTATTTT. Protein: CASSLEGQGDTQYF.

V and J are TRBV5-1 and TRBJ1-2, with 8 bases fitting TRBD1. The V segment lost 4 bases and the J segment 4 bases; nucleotides outside the gene matches: 9. Germline V gene data show CDR1 as SGHRS and CDR2 as YFSETQ. The CDR3 runs 15 residues. CDR3 nucleotides: TGCGCCAGCAGCCTAGCCGGGACAGGCCGCTATGGCTACACCTTC. It encodes CASSLAGTGRYGYTF. Full variable domain (missing parts from reference TRBV5-1 and TRBJ1-2): KAGVTQTPRYLIKTRGQQVTLSCSPISGHRSVSWYQQTPGQGLQFLFEYFSETQRNKGNFPGRFSGRQFSNSRSEMNVSTLELGDSALYLCASSLAGTGRYGYTFGSGTRLTVV.

The chain links TRBV7-9 to TRBJ1-1; D ambiguous. The germline V gene has CDR1 SEHNR and CDR2 FQNEAQ (reference sequence). This CDR3 is 17 amino acids long. V lost 0 bases and J 2 bases, leaving 16 bases between the germline ends. CDR3 loop: CASSLAGRPYQNTEAFF. The CDR3 DNA follows: TGTGCCAGCAGCTTAGCGGGCAGACCCTACCAAAACACTGAAGCTTTCTTT. Using reference TRBV7-9 and TRBJ1-1 for the parts outside the CDR3, the full variable domain is DTGVSQNPRHKITKRGQNVTFRCDPISEHNRLYWYRQTLGQGPEFLTYFQNEAQLEKSRLLSDRFSAERPKGSFSTLEIQRTEQGDSAMYLCASSLAGRPYQNTEAFFGQGTRLTVV.

The chain couples TRBV9 to TRBJ2-5; 13 nucleotides line up with TRBD2. Per the germline V gene, CDR1 is SGDLS and CDR2 is YYNGEE. This CDR3 contains 16 residues. V shed 2 bases, J shed 4 bases, and the junction held 5 bases outside the gene matches. CDR3 coding DNA: TGTGCCAGCAGCGTGGGTGGACTAGCGGGAGCAGAGACCCAGTACTTC. Residues: CASSVGGLAGAETQYF.

This clone was seen more than once but under ten times. The rearrangement joins TRBV7-9 to TRBJ2-7; 9 bases match TRBD1. CDR3 length equals 15 residues. V gave up 4 bases and J gave up 0 bases; unmatched junction bases: 4. Germline V gene data show CDR1 as SEHNR and CDR2 as FQNEAQ (reference sequence). CDR3 sequence (DNA): TGTGCCAGCAGCTACCGGGACAGGGACTCCTACGAGCAGTACTTC. This codes for CASSYRDRDSYEQYF.

V is TRBV11-2 and J is TRBJ1-2, with D unclear. Germline V gene lookup returns CDR1 SGHAT and CDR2 FQNNGV. Between the trimmed V and J ends, which lost 7 bases and 4 bases, there was a span of 10 bases. CDR3 length: 12 amino acids. CDR3 sequence reads: CASTGLGYGYTF. CDR3 bases: TGTGCCAGCACCGGCCTAGGCTATGGCTACACCTTC.

The chain has TRBV19 and TRBJ1-2, with 8 bases matching TRBD1. CDR1 is LNHDA, CDR2 SQIVND, per germline (reference sequence). V shed 1 base and J 6 bases; nucleotides not matched to a gene: 4. This CDR3 region has 14 residues. CDR3 nucleotide sequence: TGTGCCAGTAGTATAGGACAGGGGTTCGATGGCTACACCTTC. Amino acids: CASSIGQGFDGYTF.

This chain joins TRBV10-2 and TRBJ2-2; possible D gene TRBD1, 6 bases. Germline V gene sequence: CDR1 WSHSY, CDR2 SAAADI. With 4 bases removed from V and 5 bases from J, the gap between germline ends came to 11 bases. This CDR3 has 14 amino acids. The CDR3 nucleotides read TGCGCCAGCAGTGGCAGGGGCGAGACCGGGGAGCTGTTTTTT. Protein sequence: CASSGRGETGELFF.

The chain combines TRBV7-9 with TRBJ1-3, with D perhaps TRBD1 (6 bases). Germline V CDR1 and CDR2: SEHNR, FQNEAQ (reference sequence). The CDR3 has 15 amino acids. The germline V and J ends were trimmed by 5 bases and 0 bases, with 11 bases remaining between them. The DNA of the CDR3 is TGTGCCAGCAGCATCCAGACAGGCTCTGGAAACACCATATATTTT. The encoded protein is CASSIQTGSGNTIYF.

The table lists this clone with a few counts. This chain joins TRBV30 and TRBJ1-1; 7 bases fit TRBD1. CDR1 is GTSNPN and CDR2 is SVGIG in the germline V gene (reference sequence). V lost 2 bases and J lost 6; bases outside the gene matches: 3. This CDR3 contains 12 residues. The CDR3 reads CAWSPRGPEAFF. The CDR3 DNA reads TGTGCCTGGAGTCCTAGGGGGCCTGAAGCTTTCTTT.

V and J are TRBV6-4 and TRBJ2-2, with D possibly matching TRBD2 (5 bases). The V end was cut by 4 bases, the J end by 4 bases, with 7 bases between. This CDR3 is 13 amino acids long. Germline V CDR1 and CDR2: MRHNA, SNTAGT. The DNA of the CDR3 is TGTGCCAGCAGTGCAGAGGGCACCGGGGAGCTGTTTTTT. It encodes CASSAEGTGELFF.

The chain joins TRBV5-4 to TRBJ2-3; 14 bases fit TRBD2. The CDR3 consists of 20 residues. CDR1 and CDR2 (germline): SGHNT, YYREEE (reference sequence). With V trimmed by 4 bases and J by 0 bases, 13 bases remained unmatched. CDR3 coding DNA: TGTGCCAGCAGCCACACCAGGACTAGCGGGGGGCCACTTAGCACAGATACGCAGTATTTT. This encodes CASSHTRTSGGPLSTDTQYF.

Comments on this clone: This sample also contains other DNA sequences that code for the same CDR3. This rearrangement joins TRBV5-1 to TRBJ1-1, with no clear D. There are 14 residues in the CDR3. Germline V CDR1 and CDR2: SGHRS, YFSETQ. The V gene lost 0 bases and the J gene lost 0 bases, with 6 bases spanning the gap. DNA of the CDR3: TGCGCCAGCAGCTTGGCCACGGTGAACACTGAAGCTTTCTTT. Translated, it gives CASSLATVNTEAFF.

The chain uses TRBV5-1 and TRBJ1-4; TRBD1 matches 8 bases. The CDR3 has 14 amino acids. Germline V gene lookup returns CDR1 SGHRS and CDR2 YFSETQ. The V segment lost 1 base and the J segment 7 bases; nucleotides outside the gene matches: 3. CDR3: CASSLTGGGEKLFF. CDR3 nucleotide sequence: TGCGCCAGCAGCTTGACAGGGGGTGGTGAAAAACTGTTTTTT.

The V and J genes are TRBV27 and TRBJ1-2; TRBD1 matches at 9 bases. V lost 5 bases and J lost 7; bases outside the gene matches: 14. This CDR3 has 16 residues. Germline CDR1 reads MNHEY; CDR2 reads SMNVEV (reference sequence). CDR3 sequence: CASSTTDRGGLFGYTF. The CDR3 bases are TGTGCCAGCAGTACAACGGACAGGGGAGGTCTGTTTGGCTACACCTTC.

The gene calls are TRBV18 and TRBJ2-5; tentatively, D is TRBD1 (5 bases). The CDR3 spans 12 residues. Germline lookup yields CDR1 KGHSH and CDR2 LQKENI. Trimming took 6 bases from V and 4 from J, leaving 9 bases between them. The CDR3 nucleotides are TGTGCCAGCTCGGCCAGGGTAGAGACCCAGTACTTC. It specifies CASSARVETQYF.

The chain links TRBV7-9 to TRBJ2-2; either TRBD1 or TRBD2 may supply D (9 bases each). Germline values: CDR1 SEHNR, CDR2 FQNEAQ (reference sequence). Trimming left V 10 bases short and J 6 bases short, with 27 bases between. This CDR3 is built from 17 residues. This CDR3 is CAIQGATSGRWSGELFF. DNA of the CDR3: TGTGCCATACAGGGGGCGACAAGCGGGAGGTGGTCCGGGGAGCTGTTTTTT.

This chain uses TRBV10-3 with TRBJ1-5, with TRBD1 as a possible D gene (6 bases). V shed 4 bases and J shed 4 bases, with 11 bases lying between them. The CDR3 has 14 residues. Per germline, CDR1 ENHRY and CDR2 SYGVKD. The chain's CDR3 is CAISAGGWNQPQHF. In DNA, the CDR3 is TGTGCCATCAGTGCGGGGGGCTGGAATCAGCCCCAGCATTTT.

The gene calls are TRBV7-9 and TRBJ2-7, with TRBD2 matching 8 bases. Per germline, CDR1 SEHNR and CDR2 FQNEAQ (reference sequence). V lost 1 base, J lost 1 base, and 12 bases stayed unmatched. This CDR3 region has 18 residues. CDR3 sequence reads: CASSLGGRGLDRSYEQYF. The CDR3 DNA reads as TGTGCCAGCAGCTTAGGGGGACGGGGACTAGATAGGTCCTACGAGCAGTACTTC.

In its sample, this clone was seen once. The chain is built from TRBV2 and TRBJ1-1; the D is unclear. V dropped 10 bases and J dropped 10 bases, with 19 bases sitting between them. The germline gives CDR1 SNHLY, CDR2 FYNNEI. The CDR3 runs to 12 residues. The CDR3 spells CAIDTGTRAAFF. CDR3 DNA: TGTGCCATCGATACGGGAACGAGGGCAGCTTTCTTT.

The chain links TRBV25-1 to TRBJ2-5; TRBD2 matches 7 bases. Germline CDR1 is MGHDK and CDR2 is SYGVNS. J gave up 2 bases and V 7 bases, and 4 bases lay outside the gene matches. The length of the CDR3 is 13 residues. The CDR3 sequence is CASTNGGQETQYF. Here the CDR3 DNA reads TGTGCCAGCACCAACGGGGGGCAAGAGACCCAGTACTTC.

The rearrangement uses TRBV10-2 and TRBJ2-7; 8 bases line up with TRBD2. The CDR3 runs to 17 residues. CDR1 and CDR2 from the germline V gene are WSHSY and SAAADI. With V trimmed by 10 bases and J by 2 bases, 19 bases remained unmatched. CDR3 sequence reads: CATRLPGLDDSTYEQYF. The CDR3 DNA follows: TGCGCCACCAGATTACCGGGACTAGATGACTCAACCTACGAGCAGTACTTC.

V usage is TRBV7-9 and J usage is TRBJ1-2; the D is unclear. Germline values: CDR1 SEHNR, CDR2 FQNEAQ (reference sequence). The V end was cut by 1 base, the J end by 4 bases, with 7 bases between. CDR3 length: 13 residues. CDR3 loop: CASSLGQIYGYTF. CDR3 nucleotides: TGTGCCAGCAGCTTAGGGCAGATCTATGGCTACACCTTC.

The chain joins TRBV2 to TRBJ2-7; a weak D match, TRBD1 (7 bases). The CDR3 spans 13 residues. Germline V gene sequence: CDR1 SNHLY, CDR2 FYNNEI. Trimming took 8 bases from V and 5 from J, leaving 16 bases between them. The DNA for the CDR3 is TGTGCCAGCTGGGAACAGGGGAGGAACGAGCAGTACTTC. Residues: CASWEQGRNEQYF.